This T cell receptor beta chain was captured by sequencing in a study of blood T cell repertoires in COVID-19. Study in general: Some COVID-19 samples were acute and others convalescent; all came from the United States, Italy and Spain.

Libraries were prepared by immunoSEQ multiplex PCR; TCRdb keeps only in-frame clonotypes and omits some of them. The sample contains about 100,000 clones, 70% to 80% of which appear only once. The sequence was obtained from a woman over 75 with active or convalescent COVID-19. The sequencing sample was made of peripheral blood.

CDR3 DNA sequence: TGTGCCAGCAGCGGAGCCCCCACAGGGGGTTCCCGCAATGAGCAGTTCTTC. This translates into CASSGAPTGGSRNEQFF. The V gene is TRBV5-5, the J gene TRBJ2-1; 8 nucleotides align to TRBD1. V dropped 4 bases and J dropped 6; count of bases not matched to a gene: 15. The CDR3 is 17 amino acids. Germline CDR1 and CDR2: SGHKS and YYEKEE (reference sequence).